Shown below are 23 T cell receptor beta chains from a single sample sequenced in a study of blood T cell repertoires in COVID-19. TCRdb keeps only in-frame clones here, not all; method: immunoSEQ multiplex PCR. Here the sample spans tens of thousands of clones, approximately 84% being singletons. Sequenced sample: peripheral blood. Receptors were obtained from a man between 65 and 85 years old with active COVID-19.

V is TRBV28 and J is TRBJ1-1; 8 positions agree with TRBD1. Germline CDR1 MDHEN, CDR2 SYDVKM. CDR3 size: 14 residues. V was clipped by 6 bases and J by 6 bases; unmatched bases: 9. CDR3 DNA sequence: TGTGCCAGCAGCCGGACAGGGACCTTTGCTGAAGCTTTCTTT. This codes for CASSRTGTFAEAFF.

The J gene is TRBJ1-1, the V gene TRBV9; 9 nucleotides agree with TRBD1. CDR1 is SGDLS, CDR2 YYNGEE, per germline. J lost 5 bases, V lost 4 bases, and 6 bases had no gene match. CDR3 length: 14 amino acids. The CDR3 reads CASSSQQGATEAFF. The DNA for the CDR3 is TGTGCCAGCAGCTCCCAACAGGGGGCGACTGAAGCTTTCTTT.

The chain carries TRBV30 and TRBJ2-2; D may be TRBD2 (5 bases). Trimming took off 2 bases at V and 1 base at J, with 11 bases between the two ends. This CDR3 comprises 15 residues. Germline-derived CDR1 and CDR2 are GTSNPN and SVGIG (reference sequence). In DNA, the CDR3 is TGTGCCTGGAGTCTCGGCGCGGGGAACACCGGGGAGCTGTTTTTT. This translates into CAWSLGAGNTGELFF.

The rearrangement joins TRBV5-6 to TRBJ1-3, with 7 bases lining up with TRBD1. The CDR3 is 17 residues long. The ends lost 0 bases at V and 0 bases at J; junction bases unmatched: 6. The V gene's germline CDR1 is SGHDT and CDR2 YYEEEE. The CDR3 here is CASSLVPGGNSGNTIYF. The CDR3, as DNA: TGTGCCAGCAGCTTGGTTCCAGGGGGAAACTCTGGAAACACCATATATTTT.

This sequence joins TRBV11-2 and TRBJ1-1, with 10 bases fitting TRBD1. Germline V gene lookup returns CDR1 SGHAT and CDR2 FQNNGV. Trimming at V came to 2 bases and at J to 8 bases, leaving 8 bases not matched to a gene. The CDR3 consists of 15 residues. This CDR3 reads CASSLSSGQGTEAFF. In nucleotides, the CDR3 is TGTGCCAGCAGCTTATCGTCGGGACAGGGGACCGAAGCTTTCTTT.

In this sample, this clone turned up once. This rearrangement joins TRBV7-9 to TRBJ2-1; 8 bases fit TRBD2. Germline trimming cut 5 bases from V and 6 bases from J; bases unmatched to any gene: 9. Germline loops: CDR1 SEHNR, CDR2 FQNEAQ (reference sequence). This CDR3 spans 15 amino acids. CDR3 DNA sequence: TGTGCCAGCAGCCCCTGGGGTAGCGGGATCAATGAGCAGTTCTTC. Translation: CASSPWGSGINEQFF.

V is TRBV27 and J is TRBJ1-2, with TRBD1 identical over 9 bases. V gave up 5 bases and J gave up 8 bases; unmatched junction bases: 9. There are 14 residues in the CDR3. CDR1 and CDR2 (germline): MNHEY, SMNVEV (reference sequence). The CDR3, as DNA: TGTGCCAGCAGTCCCGGGACAGGGCGTCGGGGCTACACCTTC. Translation: CASSPGTGRRGYTF.

The rearrangement links TRBV7-2 to TRBJ1-5; 7 bases are a match to TRBD1. After removal of 5 bases from V and 3 bases from J, the junction contained 7 bases not matched to a gene. The V gene's germline CDR1 is SGHTA and CDR2 FQGNSA. The CDR3 is 15 amino acids. The CDR3 DNA reads TGTGCCAGCAGCCCACAAGGACAGGACAATCAGCCCCAGCATTTT. Translating it yields CASSPQGQDNQPQHF.

The gene calls are TRBV4-2 and TRBJ1-2; 9 positions match TRBD1. Germline V gene sequence: CDR1 LGHNA, CDR2 YNFKEQ. This CDR3 has 15 amino acids. V lost 0 bases, J lost 4 bases, and 3 bases stayed unmatched. In DNA form, the CDR3 reads TGTGCCAGCAGCCAAGAGCTGACAGGGGGCTATGGCTACACCTTC. Protein product: CASSQELTGGYGYTF.

This clone was seen only a few times. This sequence joins TRBV18 and TRBJ2-2; the D gene is possibly TRBD1 (6 bases). Trimming cost V 4 bases and J 0 bases, with 21 bases left between them. The CDR3 has 19 amino acids. CDR1 and CDR2 (germline): KGHSH, LQKENI. The CDR3 bases are TGTGCCAGCTCACGCCGCCCCACAGGGAAAGAGACGAACACCGGGGAGCTGTTTTTT. Translation gives CASSRRPTGKETNTGELFF.

Sample share makes this clone medium-sized. The gene calls are TRBV7-2 and TRBJ2-2; TRBD1 is a possible D gene (5 bases). Germline V gives CDR1 SGHTA, CDR2 FQGNSA. The CDR3 is 14 residues long. Trimming took 2 bases from V and 6 from J, leaving 10 bases between them. CDR3 in amino acids: CASSLMSGPGELFF. As DNA, the CDR3 is TGTGCCAGCAGCTTAATGTCAGGGCCCGGGGAGCTGTTTTTT.

This chain connects TRBV14 to TRBJ1-3; D gene unclear. The germline V gene encodes CDR1 SGHDN and CDR2 FVKESK. This CDR3 has 17 amino acids. V lost 1 base to trimming and J lost 0 bases, with 13 bases between them. For the CDR3, the DNA is TGTGCCAGCAGCCAAGTCGGAGTCCAAATCTCTGGAAACACCATATATTTT. It translates to CASSQVGVQISGNTIYF.

The V call is TRBV7-9, the J call TRBJ2-5; 12 bases line up with TRBD2. CDR3 length: 15 amino acids. J gave up 4 bases and V 0 bases, and 0 bases lay outside the gene matches. CDR1 is SEHNR and CDR2 is FQNEAQ in the germline V gene (reference sequence). The CDR3 loop reads CASSLALAGGETQYF. CDR3 sequence (DNA): TGTGCCAGCAGCTTAGCACTAGCGGGAGGAGAGACCCAGTACTTC.

This sequence joins TRBV7-2 and TRBJ1-4; the D gene is possibly TRBD1 (6 bases). Germline values: CDR1 SGHTA, CDR2 FQGNSA. The CDR3 runs 14 residues. Between the trimmed V and J ends, which lost 1 base and 10 bases, there was a span of 13 bases. The CDR3 loop is CASSLVIGGGKLFF. As DNA, the CDR3 is TGTGCCAGCAGCTTAGTTATAGGGGGGGGAAAACTGTTTTTT. Complete variable domain (other parts from reference TRBV7-2 and TRBJ1-4): GAGVSQSPSNKVTEKGKDVELRCDPISGHTALYWYRQSLGQGLEFLIYFQGNSAPDKSGLPSDRFSAERTGGSVSTLTIQRTQQEDSAVYLCASSLVIGGGKLFFGSGTQLSVL.

This clone appeared a single time. The V and J genes are TRBV4-1 and TRBJ1-4; D call uncertain. Trimming removed 3 bases at V and 8 bases at J, with 10 bases between. Germline values: CDR1 MGHRA, CDR2 YSYEKL. The CDR3 contains 13 residues. CDR3 in DNA: TGCGCCAGCAGCCACTACTATACCGAAAAACTGTTTTTT. Residues: CASSHYYTEKLFF.

The DNA for the CDR3 is TGTGCCAGCAGTCCCTTTACAGGGTCTTCGGACTATGGCTACACCTTC. Translating gives CASSPFTGSSDYGYTF. This chain connects TRBV6-4 to TRBJ1-2; D might be TRBD1 (6 bases). The CDR3 is 16 residues long. Germline CDR1 reads MRHNA; CDR2 reads SNTAGT. V lost 5 bases and J 3 bases, leaving 19 bases between the germline ends.

There are a few counts of this clone. The chain has TRBV19 and TRBJ2-1, with TRBD2 identical over 12 bases. Germline V gives CDR1 LNHDA, CDR2 SQIVND (reference sequence). Trimming removed 4 bases from V and 7 bases from J; junction bases left unmatched: 8. This CDR3 has 16 residues. CDR3 sequence reads: CASSKLAGGPKNEQFF. The CDR3 DNA sequence: TGTGCCAGTAGTAAGCTAGCGGGAGGGCCCAAAAATGAGCAGTTCTTC. The full variable domain, rest sourced from reference TRBV19 and TRBJ2-1, is DGGITQSPKYLFRKEGQNVTLSCEQNLNHDAMYWYRQDPGQGLRLIYYSQIVNDFQKGDIAEGYSVSREKKESFPLTVTSAQKNPTAFYLCASSKLAGGPKNEQFFGPGTRLTVL.

The V and J genes are TRBV28 and TRBJ2-7; no clear D gene. Germline CDR1 is MDHEN and CDR2 is SYDVKM. V lost 7 bases, J lost 4 bases, and 14 bases lay in between. CDR3 length: 13 residues. In nucleotides, the CDR3 is TGTGCCAGCACCTCTTCGGGTTGGTACGAGCAGTACTTC. Its translation: CASTSSGWYEQYF.

CDR3 sequence reads: CASSLGLLSGEPPEFF. The CDR3 DNA follows: TGTGCCAGCAGCTTAGGACTCCTAAGCGGGGAGCCCCCGGAGTTCTTC. This chain connects TRBV7-2 to TRBJ2-1; 7 bases match TRBD2. Looked up from germline, CDR1 is SGHTA and CDR2 is FQGNSA. V dropped 1 base and J dropped 14; count of bases not matched to a gene: 17. The CDR3 loop spans 16 amino acids.

The chain uses TRBV12-5 and TRBJ2-7, with D tentatively TRBD1 (5 bases). Trimming left V 7 bases short and J 1 base short, with 14 bases between. Per the germline V gene, CDR1 is LGHNT and CDR2 is FRNRAP. The CDR3 has 14 amino acids. The CDR3 here is CASVEQASSYEQYF. The DNA for the CDR3 is TGTGCTAGTGTTGAACAGGCTAGTTCCTACGAGCAGTACTTC.

The V and J genes are TRBV6-2 or TRBV6-3 and TRBJ2-7, with 7 bases that match TRBD1. The length of the CDR3 is 16 residues. Germline V gene sequence: CDR1 MNHEY, CDR2 SVGEGT. V was clipped by 2 bases and J by 0 bases; unmatched bases: 7. Written as DNA, the CDR3 is TGTGCCAGCAGTTACGTTCCCCGGGACAGCTCCTACGAGCAGTACTTC. It codes for CASSYVPRDSSYEQYF.

The rearrangement links TRBV2 to TRBJ2-3; 11 bases agree with TRBD2. The ends lost 6 bases at V and 0 bases at J; junction bases unmatched: 11. Germline lookup yields CDR1 SNHLY and CDR2 FYNNEI. The CDR3 spans 18 residues. The chain's CDR3 is CASRPTSGRGGSTDTQYF. The DNA for the CDR3 is TGTGCCAGCAGACCCACTAGCGGGAGAGGAGGGAGCACAGATACGCAGTATTTT.

The chain recombines TRBV11-3 with TRBJ2-3, with D perhaps matching TRBD1 (6 bases). The CDR3 loop spans 15 amino acids. Germline V gives CDR1 SGHNT, CDR2 YENEEA. V lost 5 bases, J lost 2 bases, and 14 bases lay in between. The CDR3 loop is CASSPQGRSTDTQYF. For the CDR3, the DNA is TGTGCCAGCAGCCCACAGGGTCGGTCCACAGATACGCAGTATTTT.